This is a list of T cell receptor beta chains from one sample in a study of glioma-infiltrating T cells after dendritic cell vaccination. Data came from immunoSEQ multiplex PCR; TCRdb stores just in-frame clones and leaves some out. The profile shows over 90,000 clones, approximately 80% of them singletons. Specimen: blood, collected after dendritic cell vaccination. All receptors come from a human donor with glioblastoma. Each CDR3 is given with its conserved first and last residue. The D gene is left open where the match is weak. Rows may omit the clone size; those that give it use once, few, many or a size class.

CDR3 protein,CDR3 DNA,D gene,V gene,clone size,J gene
CASSLYGSPGANVLTF,TGCGCCAGCAGCTTATATGGTAGCCCTGGGGCCAACGTCCTGACTTTC,.,TRBV5-1,once,TRBJ2-6
CASSPLGQQNTEAFF,TGTGCCAGCTCACCGTTAGGACAGCAGAACACTGAAGCTTTCTTT,.,TRBV18,.,TRBJ1-1
CAWSVSTVVYEQYF,TGTGCCTGGAGTGTTTCGACAGTGGTCTACGAGCAGTACTTC,.,TRBV30,once,TRBJ2-7
CASSSTGNYGYTF,TGTGCCAGCAGCTCGACGGGAAACTATGGCTACACCTTC,.,TRBV7-8,.,TRBJ1-2
CASSELAGGAAYNEQFF,TGTGCCAGCAGTGAACTAGCGGGGGGCGCCGCCTACAATGAGCAGTTCTTC,TRBD2,TRBV25-1,once,TRBJ2-1
CASSLVHETQYF,TGTGCCAGCAGCTTGGTTCATGAGACCCAGTACTTC,.,TRBV5-8,.,TRBJ2-5
CASSRGPDSGNTIYF,TGTGCCAGCTCACGAGGGCCTGACTCTGGAAACACCATATATTTT,.,TRBV18,.,TRBJ1-3
CASSLASSGSPSDTQYF,TGCGCCAGCAGCTTGGCCTCTAGCGGGAGCCCATCAGATACGCAGTATTTT,TRBD2,TRBV5-1,.,TRBJ2-3
CASSPHGGVDEQYF,TGTGCCAGCAGTCCCCACGGGGGAGTCGACGAGCAGTACTTC,.,TRBV28,.,TRBJ2-7
CASSLDWTLSAYEQYF,TGTGCCAGCAGCTTAGATTGGACTCTCTCAGCCTACGAGCAGTACTTC,.,TRBV11-2,.,TRBJ2-7
CASSLGGGTNYGYTF,TGTGCCAGCAGCTTGGGGGGGGGAACTAACTATGGCTACACCTTC,.,TRBV7-2,.,TRBJ1-2
CASKYGRRYQETQYF,TGTGCCAGCAAGTATGGGAGAAGATACCAAGAGACCCAGTACTTC,.,TRBV2,.,TRBJ2-5
CASSPIYEQYF,TGTGCCAGTAGTCCTATCTACGAGCAGTACTTC,.,TRBV19,few,TRBJ2-7
CASSLFSQLEHSYF,TGTGCCAGCAGTTTATTTAGTCAACTAGAACATTCGTACTTC,.,TRBV28,few,TRBJ2-7
CASSLYMVAEQFF,TGTGCCAGCAGCCTCTATATGGTCGCTGAGCAGTTCTTC,.,TRBV5-4,.,TRBJ2-1
CASSFVTSGYNEQFF,TGCGCCAGCAGCTTTGTGACTAGCGGTTACAATGAGCAGTTCTTC,TRBD2,TRBV5-1,few,TRBJ2-1
CASSLAGQNTGELFF,TGCGCCAGCAGCTTGGCCGGTCAGAACACCGGGGAGCTGTTTTTT,.,TRBV5-1,.,TRBJ2-2
CASSLVVQSYEQYF,TGCGCCAGCAGCTTGGTGGTACAGTCCTACGAGCAGTACTTC,.,TRBV5-1,.,TRBJ2-7
CTSSQARVIPAGELFF,TGCACCAGCAGCCAAGCCCGGGTTATACCGGCCGGGGAGCTGTTTTTT,.,TRBV1,few,TRBJ2-2
CASSLGAGATTGELFF,TGTGCCAGTAGTTTGGGGGCAGGGGCTACCACCGGGGAGCTGTTTTTT,.,TRBV19,.,TRBJ2-2
CAISESTGGNQPQHF,TGTGCCATCAGTGAGTCGACAGGGGGCAATCAGCCCCAGCATTTT,TRBD1,TRBV10-3,.,TRBJ1-5
CASRGRRDQPQHF,TGTGCCAGCAGGGGGCGTCGGGATCAGCCCCAGCATTTT,.,TRBV6-5,.,TRBJ1-5
CASRRLAGDGEQFF,TGCGCCAGCAGAAGGCTAGCGGGAGATGGGGAGCAGTTCTTC,TRBD2,TRBV5-1,.,TRBJ2-1
CASSPAGTSGGGGELFF,TGTGCCAGCTCACCAGCTGGGACTAGCGGAGGAGGCGGGGAGCTGTTTTTT,TRBD2,TRBV18,.,TRBJ2-2
CASSTSGENTIYF,TGCGCCAGTTCGACGTCGGGGGAAAACACCATATATTTT,.,TRBV5-1,few,TRBJ1-3
CASSLDRGPHYNTEAFF,TGTGCCAGCAGCTTGGACAGGGGACCGCACTATAACACTGAAGCTTTCTTT,TRBD1,TRBV5-4,.,TRBJ1-1
CASSFLQGWNSPLHF,TGTGCCAGCAGTTTTTTACAGGGCTGGAATTCACCCCTCCACTTT,.,TRBV28,.,TRBJ1-6
CASSPPGQDYGYTF,TGTGCCAGCAGTCCCCCGGGACAGGACTATGGCTACACCTTC,TRBD1,TRBV27,.,TRBJ1-2
CASSPTTFTGMRGYTF,TGTGCCAGCAGCCCTACCACTTTCACGGGGATGCGGGGCTACACCTTC,.,TRBV27,.,TRBJ1-2
CASSSGTGNEKLFF,TGTGCCAGCAGCTCCGGGACAGGGAATGAAAAACTGTTTTTT,TRBD1,TRBV7-9,.,TRBJ1-4
CAWSADSRVEKLFF,TGTGCCTGGAGTGCGGACAGCCGGGTTGAAAAACTGTTTTTT,.,TRBV30,.,TRBJ1-4
CASSQGYRGDKNYNEQFF,TGCGCCAGCAGCCAAGGGTATCGGGGGGACAAGAACTACAATGAGCAGTTCTTC,.,TRBV4-1,.,TRBJ2-1
CASSPFQPEVTVGELFF,TGTGCCAGCTCACCATTTCAGCCGGAGGTTACCGTCGGGGAGCTGTTTTTT,.,TRBV18,.,TRBJ2-2
CASSTPRGGKDTQYF,TGTGCCAGCAGTACCCCTAGGGGGGGCAAAGATACGCAGTATTTT,.,TRBV6-5,.,TRBJ2-3
CASSLIPTSGIPNIQYF,TGTGCCAGCAGCTTGATCCCGACTAGCGGGATTCCAAACATTCAGTACTTC,TRBD2,TRBV7-9,.,TRBJ2-4
CASSVEAGGFYGYTF,TGTGCCAGCAGCGTAGAAGCAGGGGGTTTCTATGGCTACACCTTC,TRBD1,TRBV9,.,TRBJ1-2
CASSWTGSHEQYF,TGCGCCAGCAGCTGGACAGGGTCCCACGAGCAGTACTTC,TRBD1,TRBV5-1,.,TRBJ2-7
CASSTGTTYNEQFF,TGTGCCAGCAGCACAGGGACAACCTACAATGAGCAGTTCTTC,.,TRBV19,.,TRBJ2-1
CASSLQTGYYEQYF,TGTGCCAGCAGCCTCCAGACAGGATACTACGAGCAGTACTTC,.,TRBV11-2,.,TRBJ2-7
CATSSRGRPSF,TGTGCCACCAGCAGCAGGGGGAGGCCTTCCTTC,TRBD1,TRBV15,.,TRBJ1-2
CASSIQADQETQYF,TGTGCCAGTAGTATACAAGCGGACCAAGAGACCCAGTACTTC,.,TRBV19,.,TRBJ2-5
CASSLLQEETQYF,TGTGCCAGCAGCTTGCTTCAGGAAGAGACCCAGTACTTC,.,TRBV5-4,.,TRBJ2-5
CAWRGTDKDRGIFYEQYF,TGTGCCTGGAGGGGGACTGATAAGGACAGGGGGATTTTCTACGAGCAGTACTTC,TRBD1,TRBV30,.,TRBJ2-7
CASSDQGYYGYTF,TGCGCCAGCAGTGACCAGGGTTACTATGGCTACACCTTC,.,TRBV10-2,few,TRBJ1-2
CASSQNRGRQYF,TGTGCCAGCAGTCAGAACAGGGGTAGGCAGTACTTC,TRBD1,TRBV2,once,TRBJ2-7
CATSTRDREYGYTF,TGTGCCACCAGCACCCGGGACAGGGAGTATGGCTACACCTTC,TRBD1,TRBV15,.,TRBJ1-2
CASSGQGRNTIYF,TGTGCCAGCAGCGGACAGGGGAGAAACACCATATATTTT,TRBD1,TRBV27,.,TRBJ1-3
CASSPLAGITEAFF,TGTGCCAGCTCACCACTAGCAGGGATCACTGAAGCTTTCTTT,.,TRBV18,few,TRBJ1-1
CASRTGQGAHEQYF,TGTGCCAGCAGGACGGGACAGGGTGCCCACGAGCAGTACTTC,TRBD1,TRBV2,.,TRBJ2-7
CASSATGTGYYSPLHF,TGTGCCAGCAGCGCTACCGGGACAGGGTATTATTCACCCCTCCACTTT,TRBD1,TRBV5-6,.,TRBJ1-6
CASSRQQGANQPQHF,TGTGCCAGCAGTCGCCAACAGGGGGCGAATCAGCCCCAGCATTTT,TRBD1,TRBV2,.,TRBJ1-5
CASKLPGGYGYTF,TGTGCCAGCAAATTACCAGGTGGCTATGGCTACACCTTC,.,TRBV2,.,TRBJ1-2
CASVRWLADHEQFF,TGTGCCAGCGTAAGGTGGCTAGCCGACCATGAGCAGTTCTTC,.,TRBV6-5,.,TRBJ2-1